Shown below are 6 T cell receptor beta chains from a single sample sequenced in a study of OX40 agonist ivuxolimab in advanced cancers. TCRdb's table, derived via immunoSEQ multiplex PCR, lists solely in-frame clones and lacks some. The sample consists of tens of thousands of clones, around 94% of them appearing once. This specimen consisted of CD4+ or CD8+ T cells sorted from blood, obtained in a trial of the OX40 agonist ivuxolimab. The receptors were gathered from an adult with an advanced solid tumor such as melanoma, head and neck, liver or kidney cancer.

CDR3 protein: CSVEGGGLLTEAFF. DNA for the CDR3: TGCAGCGTTGAAGGCGGGGGGCTGCTTACTGAAGCTTTCTTT. This chain links TRBV29-1 with TRBJ1-1; D might be TRBD1 (6 bases). V was trimmed by 1 base and J by 5 bases, leaving 14 bases between them. This CDR3 comprises 14 residues. Germline CDR1 and CDR2: SQVTM and ANQGSEA.

CDR3 nucleotides: TGTGCCAGCAGCCCCGGGGCAGGCTACGAGCAGTACTTC. This codes for CASSPGAGYEQYF. J is TRBJ2-7 and V is TRBV7-3, with D perhaps given as TRBD1 or TRBD2 (5 bases each). The CDR3 is 13 amino acids. V was trimmed by 5 bases and J by 3 bases, leaving 11 bases between them. CDR1 and CDR2 (germline): SGHTA, FQGTGA.

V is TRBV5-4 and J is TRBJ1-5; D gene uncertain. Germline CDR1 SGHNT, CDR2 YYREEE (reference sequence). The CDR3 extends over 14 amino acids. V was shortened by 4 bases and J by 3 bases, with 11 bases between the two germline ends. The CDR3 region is CASSPDETNQPQHF. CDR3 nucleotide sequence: TGTGCCAGCAGCCCGGACGAGACCAATCAGCCCCAGCATTTT.

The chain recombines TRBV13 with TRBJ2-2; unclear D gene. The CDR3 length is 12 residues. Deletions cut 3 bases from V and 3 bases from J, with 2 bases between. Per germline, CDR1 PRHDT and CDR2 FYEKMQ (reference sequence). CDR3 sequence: CASSLDTGELFF. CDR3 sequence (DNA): TGTGCCAGCAGCTTGGACACCGGGGAGCTGTTTTTT. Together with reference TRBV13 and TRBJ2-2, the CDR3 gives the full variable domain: AAGVIQSPRHLIKEKRETATLKCYPIPRHDTVYWYQQGPGQDPQFLISFYEKMQSDKGSIPDRFSAQQFSDYHSELNMSSLELGDSALYFCASSLDTGELFFGEGSRLTVL.

CDR3 nucleotides: TGTGCCAGCAGCTTCGGGAGCCGGGACATCATGTACTTC. Translation: CASSFGSRDIMYF. The chain combines TRBV6-5 with TRBJ2-7; possibly TRBD1 or TRBD2 for D (6 bases each). Germline CDR1 MNHEY, CDR2 SVGAGI. The V end lost 6 bases, the J end lost 12 bases, and 21 bases lay between the germline ends. The CDR3 runs 13 residues.

CDR3 DNA sequence: TGTGCCACCAGCAGAGATTGGGCAGGGGAGGGCTACGAGCAGTACTTC. It yields the protein CATSRDWAGEGYEQYF. The chain recombines TRBV15 with TRBJ2-7; tentative D call: TRBD2 (7 bases). Germline loops: CDR1 LNHNV, CDR2 YYDKDF (reference sequence). V was pared by 0 bases and J by 3 bases, with 15 bases between. The CDR3 length is 16 residues.